What follows are 10 T cell receptor beta chains derived from one specimen sequenced in a study of blood T cell repertoires in COVID-19. Assay: immunoSEQ multiplex PCR; the TCRdb copy retains only in-frame clones and omits some. The sample records roughly 120,000 clones, under 80% being singletons. Source material: peripheral blood. The source is an older man with acute or convalescent COVID-19.

This clone has a single count. This chain connects TRBV6-5 to TRBJ1-2; possibly TRBD1 for D (6 bases). CDR3 length: 15 amino acids. V was trimmed by 7 bases and J by 8 bases, leaving 23 bases between them. Germline CDR1 reads MNHEY; CDR2 reads SVGAGI. Written as DNA, the CDR3 is TGTGCCAGCAACCCCTTCGGGCAGGGGAGGGTCGGCTACACCTTC. Its protein product is CASNPFGQGRVGYTF.

This chain uses TRBV5-4 with TRBJ1-1, with 7 nucleotides matching TRBD1. This CDR3 region has 17 residues. Trimming removed 0 bases from V and 4 bases from J; junction bases left unmatched: 12. CDR1 is SGHNT and CDR2 is YYREEE in the germline V gene (reference sequence). CDR3 coding DNA: TGTGCCAGCAGCTTGGAACGACAGGGAAGGTTGGGCACTGAAGCTTTCTTT. As protein: CASSLERQGRLGTEAFF.

V is TRBV9 and J is TRBJ2-3; 8 nucleotides align to TRBD1. The CDR3 has 14 residues. Germline V CDR1 and CDR2: SGDLS, YYNGEE. The V and J ends lost 0 bases and 4 bases, in that order; junction bases with no gene match: 1. The CDR3, as DNA: TGTGCCAGCAGCGTAGGGACAGGGCCAGATACGCAGTATTTT. Its protein product is CASSVGTGPDTQYF.

CDR3 nucleotides: TGTGCCAGTAGTATAGAACACAGGGGCGGAGGCTACACCTTC. It is translated as CASSIEHRGGGYTF. The J gene is TRBJ1-2, the V gene TRBV19; 7 bases match TRBD1. The V gene's germline CDR1 is LNHDA and CDR2 SQIVND (reference sequence). This CDR3 spans 14 amino acids. J lost 8 bases, V lost 0 bases, and 6 bases had no gene match.

This sequence joins TRBV6-5 and TRBJ1-4; 9 bases agree with TRBD1. V lost 4 bases to trimming and J lost 8 bases; unmatched junction nucleotides: 5. The germline gives CDR1 MNHEY, CDR2 SVGAGI. This CDR3 is 14 amino acids long. CDR3 residues: CASSLDRGDEKLFF. The CDR3 DNA follows: TGTGCCAGCAGTTTAGACAGGGGGGACGAAAAACTGTTTTTT.

The rearrangement links TRBV18 to TRBJ2-3; D is possibly TRBD1 (7 bases). Deletions cut 2 bases from V and 4 bases from J, with 16 bases between. CDR3 size: 16 residues. The germline CDR1 and CDR2 sequences are KGHSH and LQKENI. Written as DNA, the CDR3 is TGTGCCAGCTCACCAAGGGGGGCAGGGGGTGCAGATACGCAGTATTTT. Translated, it gives CASSPRGAGGADTQYF.

V gene TRBV5-1 combines with J gene TRBJ2-2; 9 bases agree with TRBD1. This CDR3 is 16 amino acids long. With 4 bases clipped from V and 1 base from J, the junction kept 5 bases outside the gene matches. Germline V gives CDR1 SGHRS, CDR2 YFSETQ. CDR3 amino acids: CASSAGQGENTGELFF. The CDR3 bases are TGCGCCAGCAGCGCGGGACAGGGCGAGAACACCGGGGAGCTGTTTTTT.

The CDR3 region is CASREGGLSTEAFF. The DNA of the CDR3 is TGTGCCAGCAGGGAGGGAGGATTGAGCACTGAAGCTTTCTTT. V usage is TRBV3-1 (or the pseudogene TRBV3-2) and J usage is TRBJ1-1; D not resolved. The germline CDR1 and CDR2 sequences are LGHDT and YNNKEL (reference sequence). V was clipped by 6 bases and J by 4 bases, with 15 bases between them. CDR3 size: 14 residues.

The V call is TRBV5-8, the J call TRBJ1-2; tentative D call: TRBD1 (5 bases). In germline, CDR1 is SGHTS, CDR2 YDEGEE. The CDR3 runs 17 residues. V was cut by 4 bases and J by 2 bases, with 21 bases left in between. In DNA, the CDR3 is TGTGCCAGCAGCCGTCTGGGTTCGGGGGAGGAAAACTATGGCTACACCTTC. Translating gives CASSRLGSGEENYGYTF. Looking up the rest from reference TRBV5-8 and TRBJ1-2 gives the full variable domain: EAGVTQSPTHLIKTRGQQATLRCSPISGHTSVYWYQQALGLGLQFLLWYDEGEERNRGNFPPRFSGRQFPNYSSELNVNALELEDSALYLCASSRLGSGEENYGYTFGSGTRLTVV.

This clone was recorded once. V usage is TRBV7-2 and J usage is TRBJ1-2; D ambiguous. Per germline, CDR1 SGHTA and CDR2 FQGNSA. V lost 1 base and J 8 bases, leaving 11 bases between the germline ends. There are 13 residues in the CDR3. The DNA for the CDR3 is TGTGCCAGCAGCTTAGTCTTAGTTTTAGGCTACACCTTC. Its protein product is CASSLVLVLGYTF.